These 27 T cell receptor beta chains were sequenced from one sample in a study of T cell responses to AZD1222 COVID-19 vaccine. Sequencing used immunoSEQ multiplex PCR; TCRdb keeps in-frame clones, though not all of them. The table lists 80,000 or so clones, 75% to 90% of them singletons. The sequencing here drew on peripheral blood, taken on day 0 of AZD1222 vaccination. Receptor source: an adult in good health.

The chain combines TRBV6-2 or TRBV6-3 with TRBJ1-5; D perhaps matches TRBD1 (5 bases). This CDR3 region has 12 residues. The V and J ends lost 5 bases and 7 bases respectively, with 9 bases between them. Germline V gene data show CDR1 as MNHEY and CDR2 as SVGEGT. CDR3 sequence (DNA): TGTGCCAGCAGTACGGGGACCCAGCCCCAGCATTTT. It yields the protein CASSTGTQPQHF.

V gene TRBV14 combines with J gene TRBJ2-7; D is possibly TRBD2 (5 bases). Trimming removed 4 bases from V and 5 bases from J, with 15 bases in between. Per germline, CDR1 SGHDN and CDR2 FVKESK. The CDR3 has 14 residues. CDR3 region: CASSLPGNFDEQYF. The CDR3 DNA reads as TGTGCCAGCAGCCTCCCGGGGAACTTCGACGAGCAGTACTTC.

The chain is built from TRBV5-4 and TRBJ2-1; 9 nucleotides align to TRBD1. V lost 0 bases, J lost 5 bases, and 9 bases stayed unmatched. The length of the CDR3 is 17 residues. Germline V gene data show CDR1 as SGHNT and CDR2 as YYREEE (reference sequence). The CDR3 DNA sequence: TGTGCCAGCAGCTTGGCACCCGGACAGGGGTGGAACAATGAGCAGTTCTTC. It codes for CASSLAPGQGWNNEQFF.

As to this clone: The same CDR3 arises from other DNA sequences in this sample as well. The genes are TRBV5-1 and TRBJ1-3; no clear D. The length of the CDR3 is 14 residues. V lost 1 base to trimming and J lost 0 bases, with 5 bases between them. Germline CDR1 and CDR2: SGHRS and YFSETQ. CDR3 sequence reads: CASSLSVSGNTIYF. CDR3 bases: TGCGCCAGCAGCTTGTCCGTCTCTGGAAACACCATATATTTT. Drawing the rest from reference TRBV5-1 and TRBJ1-3, the complete variable domain is KAGVTQTPRYLIKTRGQQVTLSCSPISGHRSVSWYQQTPGQGLQFLFEYFSETQRNKGNFPGRFSGRQFSNSRSEMNVSTLELGDSALYLCASSLSVSGNTIYFGEGSWLTVV.

The V gene is TRBV4-1, the J gene TRBJ2-7, with a weak D call TRBD1 (5 bases). CDR3 length equals 17 residues. CDR1 MGHRA and CDR2 YSYEKL come from the germline V gene. V was pared by 0 bases and J by 6 bases, with 21 bases between. CDR3 nucleotide sequence: TGCGCCAGCAGCCAAGATCTCGCATTTGGCAGGGTAAGCGAGCAGTACTTC. Translation gives CASSQDLAFGRVSEQYF.

V gene TRBV9 combines with J gene TRBJ2-1; 9 positions match TRBD2. The germline gives CDR1 SGDLS, CDR2 YYNGEE. This CDR3 spans 14 amino acids. With V trimmed by 4 bases and J by 6 bases, 5 bases remained unmatched. The CDR3 here is CASSRTSEINEQFF. In DNA form, the CDR3 reads TGTGCCAGCAGCCGGACTAGCGAGATCAATGAGCAGTTCTTC. The variable domain in full, completed from reference TRBV9 and TRBJ2-1, reads DSGVTQTPKHLITATGQRVTLRCSPRSGDLSVYWYQQSLDQGLQFLIQYYNGEERAKGNILERFSAQQFPDLHSELNLSSLELGDSALYFCASSRTSEINEQFFGPGTRLTVL.

The CDR3 sequence: CASLTGNAKNTEAFF. Here the CDR3 DNA reads TGTGCCAGTCTCACCGGGAATGCGAAGAACACTGAAGCTTTCTTT. This sequence joins TRBV19 and TRBJ1-1; D ambiguous. V was clipped by 8 bases and J by 1 base, with 17 bases between them. The CDR3 length is 15 residues. From germline, CDR1 is LNHDA and CDR2 SQIVND (reference sequence).

The V and J genes are TRBV24-1 and TRBJ2-3; 9 bases are shared with TRBD1. The CDR3 sequence is 14 residues long. Germline V gene data show CDR1 as KGHDR and CDR2 as SFDVKD. The V and J ends lost 4 bases and 4 bases, in that order; junction bases with no gene match: 2. CDR3 bases: TGTGCCACCAGTGACTACAGGGGGCCAGATACGCAGTATTTT. It yields the protein CATSDYRGPDTQYF.

The chain combines TRBV23-1 with TRBJ1-2, with D perhaps TRBD1 (6 bases). TRBV23-1 carries the ORF label, with uncertain function. V lost 3 bases and J 2 bases, leaving 13 bases between the germline ends. The CDR3 consists of 15 residues. CDR3 coding DNA: TGCGCCAGCAGTCAGGCTAAGGGACAAAACTATGGCTACACCTTC. Translated, it gives CASSQAKGQNYGYTF.

V gene TRBV19 combines with J gene TRBJ1-3; D ambiguous. Trimming removed 7 bases from V and 4 bases from J, with 14 bases in between. The germline V gene encodes CDR1 LNHDA and CDR2 SQIVND (reference sequence). The CDR3 covers 14 residues. The CDR3 region has the DNA TGTGCCAGTAATTCCCGAGGGCGGGGAAACACCATATATTTT. Residues: CASNSRGRGNTIYF.

The rearrangement joins TRBV6-5 to TRBJ2-3; D unresolved. Trimming took off 4 bases at V and 1 base at J, with 9 bases between the two ends. CDR3 size: 14 residues. Germline assignment: CDR1 MNHEY and CDR2 SVGAGI. The CDR3 nucleotides read TGTGCCAGCAGTTGGGGTCCGCGCACAGATACGCAGTATTTT. This translates into CASSWGPRTDTQYF.

The V call is TRBV4-1, the J call TRBJ2-5; 7 nucleotides match TRBD2. The CDR3 is 15 residues long. Germline V gene sequence: CDR1 MGHRA, CDR2 YSYEKL. V gave up 2 bases and J gave up 2 bases; unmatched junction bases: 5. Here the CDR3 DNA reads TGCGCCAGCAGCCAACCTATTAGCGGGCAAGAGACCCAGTACTTC. It translates to CASSQPISGQETQYF.

This sequence joins TRBV7-6 and TRBJ1-6; 9 bases align to TRBD1. V shed 0 bases, J shed 3 bases, and the junction held 6 bases outside the gene matches. Germline CDR1 is SGHVS and CDR2 is FNYEAQ. The CDR3 consists of 18 residues. The CDR3: CASSLARGQGFYNSPLHF. In DNA form, the CDR3 reads TGTGCCAGCAGCTTAGCGCGGGGACAGGGATTCTATAATTCACCCCTCCACTTT.

The genes are TRBV19 and TRBJ1-1; possibly TRBD1 for D (5 bases). Germline assignment: CDR1 LNHDA and CDR2 SQIVND (reference sequence). V lost 11 bases to trimming and J lost 7 bases, with 20 bases between them. The CDR3 runs 13 residues. The CDR3 loop is CALMAGRGSEAFF. CDR3 nucleotides: TGTGCCCTCATGGCAGGGAGAGGTAGTGAAGCTTTCTTT.

This chain uses TRBV2 with TRBJ1-2; D is unresolved. Deletions cut 1 base from V and 8 bases from J, with 8 bases between. The CDR3 contains 12 residues. Germline lookup yields CDR1 SNHLY and CDR2 FYNNEI. The DNA for the CDR3 is TGTGCCAGCAGTGAAGAGGTTTGGGGCTACACCTTC. Its translation is CASSEEVWGYTF. Filled out from reference TRBV2 and TRBJ1-2, the complete variable domain reads EPEVTQTPSHQVTQMGQEVILRCVPISNHLYFYWYRQILGQKVEFLVSFYNNEISEKSEIFDDQFSVERPDGSNFTLKIRSTKLEDSAMYFCASSEEVWGYTFGSGTRLTVV.

J is TRBJ2-1 and V is TRBV10-1; D is perhaps TRBD2 (5 bases). Germline V gene sequence: CDR1 WNHNN, CDR2 SYGVQD (reference sequence). V was clipped by 0 bases and J by 0 bases, with 12 bases between them. The CDR3 runs 17 residues. Here the CDR3 DNA reads TGCGCCAGCAGTGAGTCCAGGACTCCCCGCTCCTACAATGAGCAGTTCTTC. The encoded protein is CASSESRTPRSYNEQFF.

The chain has TRBV5-5 and TRBJ1-2; maybe TRBD1 (6 bases). This CDR3 comprises 16 residues. Deletions cut 0 bases from V and 4 bases from J, with 16 bases between. Germline V gene lookup returns CDR1 SGHKS and CDR2 YYEKEE (reference sequence). CDR3 in DNA: TGTGCCAGCAGCTTGGCCGTCCAGGGGAAGGCCTATGGCTACACCTTC. This encodes CASSLAVQGKAYGYTF.

The rearrangement joins TRBV7-3 to TRBJ2-1, with TRBD2 matching over 9 bases. Germline assignment: CDR1 SGHTA and CDR2 FQGTGA. CDR3 length: 15 amino acids. V shed 6 bases and J 2 bases; nucleotides not matched to a gene: 5. The CDR3 loop reads CASSLKRGAYNEQFF. CDR3 coding DNA: TGTGCCAGCAGTCTCAAGCGGGGGGCCTACAATGAGCAGTTCTTC.

The gene calls are TRBV14 and TRBJ1-1, with D maybe TRBD1 (6 bases). The CDR3 length is 15 residues. Germline V gene sequence: CDR1 SGHDN, CDR2 FVKESK. The V and J ends lost 1 base and 3 bases respectively, with 12 bases between them. CDR3 amino acids: CASSQGTGFDTEAFF. The CDR3 bases are TGTGCCAGCAGCCAAGGAACAGGGTTTGACACTGAAGCTTTCTTT.

This clone was seen a few times. The rearrangement joins TRBV5-4 to TRBJ1-2; D ambiguous. V shed 3 bases and J shed 5 bases, with 14 bases lying between them. The CDR3 contains 14 residues. CDR1 is SGHNT and CDR2 is YYREEE in the germline V gene (reference sequence). CDR3 nucleotides: TGTGCCAGCAGCTGGGGTGGGGTGGTTTATGGCTACACCTTC. Translated: CASSWGGVVYGYTF.

This sequence joins TRBV5-6 and TRBJ1-2; 7 nucleotides agree with TRBD1. The CDR3 is 13 amino acids. V dropped 4 bases and J dropped 2; count of bases not matched to a gene: 2. Germline assignment: CDR1 SGHDT and CDR2 YYEEEE. CDR3 DNA sequence: TGTGCCAGCAGCCGACAGGGAAACTATGGCTACACCTTC. This encodes CASSRQGNYGYTF.

This clone was observed once. V and J are TRBV4-2 and TRBJ1-1, with D unresolved. This CDR3 is 15 amino acids long. Germline assignment: CDR1 LGHNA and CDR2 YNFKEQ. V gave up 0 bases and J gave up 7 bases, with 15 bases separating them. The CDR3 nucleotides are TGTGCCAGCAGCCAAGATTCAGAGGTGATCAGTGAAGCTTTCTTT. It translates to CASSQDSEVISEAFF.

V and J are TRBV3-1 (or the pseudogene TRBV3-2) and TRBJ1-2; D uncertain. Trimming stripped 2 bases from V and 8 bases from J, with 9 bases between. CDR1 LGHDT and CDR2 YNNKEL come from the germline V gene (reference sequence). The CDR3 runs to 12 residues. CDR3 protein: CASSQSPGGYTF. Here the CDR3 DNA reads TGTGCCAGCAGCCAAAGCCCCGGGGGCTACACCTTC.

The gene calls are TRBV14 and TRBJ1-2; TRBD1 is a possible D gene (5 bases). Germline CDR1 and CDR2: SGHDN and FVKESK. The CDR3 extends over 14 amino acids. The germline V and J ends were trimmed by 0 bases and 8 bases, with 13 bases remaining between them. The chain's CDR3 is CASSQDLGVKGYTF. CDR3 DNA: TGTGCCAGCAGCCAAGATCTAGGGGTAAAAGGCTACACCTTC.

J is TRBJ2-1 and V is TRBV15, with 8 positions matching TRBD2. V was clipped by 9 bases and J by 5 bases; unmatched bases: 12. This CDR3 contains 15 residues. Per the germline V gene, CDR1 is LNHNV and CDR2 is YYDKDF (reference sequence). CDR3 coding DNA: TGTGCCACAGCTCGGAGCGGGGGATGGAACAATGAGCAGTTCTTC. Translating gives CATARSGGWNNEQFF. Supplemented by reference TRBV15 and TRBJ2-1, the full variable domain reads DAMVIQNPRYQVTQFGKPVTLSCSQTLNHNVMYWYQQKSSQAPKLLFHYYDKDFNNEADTPDNFQSRRPNTSFCFLDIRSPGLGDTAMYLCATARSGGWNNEQFFGPGTRLTVL.

CDR3 protein: CATSDPTGGNQPQHF. DNA for the CDR3: TGTGCCACCAGTGACCCAACAGGGGGCAATCAGCCCCAGCATTTT. V is TRBV24-1 and J is TRBJ1-5; 7 nucleotides line up with TRBD1. V lost 4 bases to trimming and J lost 2 bases; unmatched junction nucleotides: 4. Looked up from germline, CDR1 is KGHDR and CDR2 is SFDVKD. The CDR3 is 15 amino acids.

The gene calls are TRBV30 and TRBJ1-1; D is undetermined. This CDR3 comprises 13 residues. From germline, CDR1 is GTSNPN and CDR2 SVGIG (reference sequence). Trimming removed 4 bases at V and 0 bases at J, with 9 bases between. The DNA of the CDR3 is TGTGCCTGGAACCCCGTCTTGAACACTGAAGCTTTCTTT. It translates to CAWNPVLNTEAFF.